Sequencing of this T cell receptor beta chain was carried out in a study of beta chain features in type 1 diabetes. Study background: The patient and healthy donor groups were comparable for age, gender and cell yields.

Findings and limits, study-wide: A pattern of fewer insertions and more deletions at VDJ junctions was seen in type 1 diabetes patients. Significant though moderate, a shortening of TCRB CDR3s appeared in all four CD4+ subsets of Type 1 diabetes patients.

Expressed TCRB transcripts were sequenced because the isolated RNA had all been reverse transcribed beforehand. Data came from immunoSEQ multiplex PCR; TCRdb stores just in-frame clones and leaves some out. Of a few hundred thousand clones in the sample, approximately 24% were seen once. Markers CD45RO/CCR7/CD25/CD127/CD95/CD27 served to sort CD4+ naive, central memory, regulatory and stem cell-like memory cells. Trimming took 0 bases from V and 8 from J; bases not matched to a gene: 7. Germline values: CDR1 KGHSH, CDR2 LQKENI. The CDR3 is made up of 16 amino acids. On this clone itself: The antigen is undetermined.

This chain uses TRBV18 with TRBJ2-1; 10 bases are a match to TRBD1. The sequencing input was naive CD4+ T cells from blood. This sequence originates from a woman aged 25-40 years with type 1 diabetes. CDR3 sequence (DNA): TGTGCCAGCTCACCACCGTCGGGACAGGGGCTCGATGAGCAGTTCTTC. As protein: CASSPPSGQGLDEQFF. Looking up the rest from reference TRBV18 and TRBJ2-1 gives the full variable domain: NAGVMQNPRHLVRRRGQEARLRCSPMKGHSHVYWYRQLPEEGLKFMVYLQKENIIDESGMPKERFSAEFPKEGPSILRIQQVVRGDSAAYFCASSPPSGQGLDEQFFGPGTRLTVL.